These 23 T cell receptor beta chains were all obtained from the same sample, sequenced in a study of blood T cell repertoires in COVID-19 (dated by TCRdb to the early 2020s). Library method: the immunoSEQ multiplex PCR assay. What TCRdb holds here is the immuneACCESS table cut down to in-frame rearrangements. Part of the clones is not present; checked against another copy, under half of the missing clones reflect an unresolved V gene, and the others are unexplained. In all, the sample holds roughly 40,000 clones, and about 86% of those were seen once. Jointly, the top ten make up around 64% of the sample. Sequenced input: peripheral blood. All receptors come from a man in his 70s with acute or convalescent COVID-19.

The chain joins TRBV11-2 to TRBJ2-5; maybe TRBD2 (5 bases). The CDR3 covers 15 residues. The germline V and J ends were trimmed by 2 bases and 4 bases, with 14 bases remaining between them. Germline assignment: CDR1 SGHAT and CDR2 FQNNGV. Here the CDR3 reads CASSLSGVEGETQYF. CDR3 sequence (DNA): TGTGCCAGCAGCTTATCCGGGGTTGAGGGAGAGACCCAGTACTTC.

The rearrangement uses TRBV12-3 or TRBV12-4 and TRBJ1-5; no definite D call. This CDR3 contains 13 residues. V lost 3 bases and J 5 bases, leaving 8 bases between the germline ends. Here the CDR3 reads CASSLGRDQPQHF. The CDR3 nucleotides read TGTGCCAGCAGTTTGGGGAGGGATCAGCCCCAGCATTTT.

The chain carries TRBV27 and TRBJ2-2; 7 bases match TRBD1. The CDR3 spans 15 residues. V lost 8 bases and J lost 3; bases outside the gene matches: 9. Germline CDR1 reads MNHEY; CDR2 reads SMNVEV (reference sequence). CDR3 nucleotide sequence: TGTGCCAGCTCCAGGACAGGCCCATACACCGGGGAGCTGTTTTTT. Its protein is CASSRTGPYTGELFF.

CDR3 in DNA: TGTGCCACCCGCACTAGCGGGATTTACAATGAGCAGTTCTTC. It encodes CATRTSGIYNEQFF. The chain carries TRBV15 and TRBJ2-1, with TRBD2 matching 10 bases. Germline CDR1 LNHNV, CDR2 YYDKDF (reference sequence). The CDR3 consists of 14 residues. V dropped 8 bases and J dropped 4; count of bases not matched to a gene: 5.

The gene calls are TRBV19 and TRBJ1-1; TRBD1 matches at 7 bases. The CDR3 totals 14 residues. J was trimmed by 5 bases and V by 1 base; bases with no gene match: 4. Germline CDR1 reads LNHDA; CDR2 reads SQIVND (reference sequence). CDR3 amino acids: CASSIATGVTEAFF. The DNA for the CDR3 is TGTGCCAGTAGTATAGCCACAGGGGTGACTGAAGCTTTCTTT.

The J gene is TRBJ2-7, the V gene TRBV4-2; 8 positions match TRBD1. Per germline, CDR1 LGHNA and CDR2 YNFKEQ. The CDR3 runs 15 residues. V shed 0 bases and J 7 bases; nucleotides not matched to a gene: 8. For the CDR3, the DNA is TGTGCCAGCAGCCAAGAAGGACAGGGTGGTCGGGAGCAGTACTTC. This sequence encodes CASSQEGQGGREQYF.

The V call is TRBV5-5, the J call TRBJ2-7; no clear D. The CDR3 covers 17 residues. Trimming pared 0 bases from V and 0 bases from J, leaving 16 bases between. CDR1 is SGHKS and CDR2 is YYEKEE in the germline V gene (reference sequence). The CDR3 DNA reads TGTGCCAGCAGCTTGGAGGCCAGGCGAACGAGCTCCTACGAGCAGTACTTC. Encoded protein: CASSLEARRTSSYEQYF.

The CDR3 protein is CASSIPQANQPQHF. The CDR3 DNA follows: TGTGCCAGTAGTATTCCGCAGGCGAATCAGCCCCAGCATTTT. The chain has TRBV19 and TRBJ1-5; D is undetermined. Germline V gene sequence: CDR1 LNHDA, CDR2 SQIVND (reference sequence). The CDR3 runs to 14 residues. The germline V and J ends were trimmed by 3 bases and 4 bases, with 10 bases remaining between them. Full variable domain (outside the CDR3, taken from reference TRBV19 and TRBJ1-5): DGGITQSPKYLFRKEGQNVTLSCEQNLNHDAMYWYRQDPGQGLRLIYYSQIVNDFQKGDIAEGYSVSREKKESFPLTVTSAQKNPTAFYLCASSIPQANQPQHFGDGTRLSIL.

J is TRBJ2-5 and V is TRBV6-2 or TRBV6-3, with D possibly TRBD2 on 7 matching bases. V gave up 3 bases and J gave up 9 bases, with 20 bases separating them. This CDR3 has 15 residues. Germline CDR1 is MNHEY and CDR2 is SVGEGT. CDR3 in DNA: TGTGCCAGCAGTTATTCTGGCGGGGGCGAATCGTCCCAGTACTTC. Translation: CASSYSGGGESSQYF.

This clone showed up just once. This sequence joins TRBV19 and TRBJ1-4; a weak D match, TRBD1 (5 bases). Germline CDR1 reads LNHDA; CDR2 reads SQIVND (reference sequence). CDR3 length: 13 amino acids. Trimming stripped 10 bases from V and 0 bases from J, with 9 bases between. The CDR3 bases are TGTGCCACCGGACACCCAACTAATGAAAAACTGTTTTTT. The encoded protein is CATGHPTNEKLFF.

The chain recombines TRBV6-6 with TRBJ2-1, with 10 bases lining up with TRBD2. This CDR3 comprises 15 residues. The germline V gene encodes CDR1 MNHNY and CDR2 SVGAGI (reference sequence). The junction had 7 bases not matched to a gene; V was cut back by 6 bases and J by 5 bases. This CDR3 is CASRALAGVNNEQFF. The DNA for the CDR3 is TGTGCCAGCAGGGCCCTAGCGGGGGTTAACAATGAGCAGTTCTTC.

This chain connects TRBV5-6 to TRBJ2-3; 10 bases align to TRBD2. CDR1 is SGHDT, CDR2 YYEEEE, per germline. CDR3 length equals 16 residues. The junction had 7 bases not matched to a gene; V was cut back by 4 bases and J by 2 bases. CDR3 loop: CASSITSGASTDTQYF. The CDR3 bases are TGTGCCAGCAGCATAACTAGCGGGGCTTCCACAGATACGCAGTATTTT.

The chain uses TRBV6-5 and TRBJ1-1, with D hard to call. The V gene lost 5 bases and the J gene lost 1 base, with 8 bases spanning the gap. Germline CDR1 reads MNHEY; CDR2 reads SVGAGI. This CDR3 region has 13 residues. This chain's CDR3 is CASSPVRNTEAFF. The CDR3 region has the DNA TGTGCCAGCAGTCCGGTCCGGAACACTGAAGCTTTCTTT.

The chain couples TRBV7-9 to TRBJ1-1; TRBD1 matches at 7 bases. Germline CDR1 and CDR2: SEHNR and FQNEAQ (reference sequence). J was trimmed by 7 bases and V by 5 bases; bases with no gene match: 13. This CDR3 region has 15 residues. The CDR3 loop reads CASSPGGRGGDEAFF. CDR3 coding DNA: TGTGCCAGCAGCCCAGGGGGGCGAGGGGGCGATGAAGCTTTCTTT.

V and J are TRBV6-2 or TRBV6-3 and TRBJ2-2, with 10 bases lining up with TRBD1. Per germline, CDR1 MNHEY and CDR2 SVGEGT. This CDR3 contains 16 residues. V dropped 6 bases and J dropped 2; count of bases not matched to a gene: 6. The DNA for the CDR3 is TGTGCCAGCAGCAAGACAGGGGGCTATAACACCGGGGAGCTGTTTTTT. Amino acid sequence: CASSKTGGYNTGELFF.

The J gene is TRBJ1-5, the V gene TRBV7-2, with 7 positions matching TRBD1. Germline trimming cut 4 bases from V and 0 bases from J; bases unmatched to any gene: 6. The V gene's germline CDR1 is SGHTA and CDR2 FQGNSA. CDR3 size: 16 residues. DNA of the CDR3: TGTGCCAGCAGCTCGGGACAGTTTTTTAGCAATCAGCCCCAGCATTTT. It codes for CASSSGQFFSNQPQHF.

This clone was picked up a small number of times. V gene TRBV6-5 combines with J gene TRBJ1-3, with D maybe TRBD1 (6 bases). Germline V gene lookup returns CDR1 MNHEY and CDR2 SVGAGI. V was pared by 5 bases and J by 0 bases, with 8 bases between. The CDR3 extends over 14 amino acids. Here the CDR3 DNA reads TGTGCCAGCAGTCAGGGGCTCTCTGGAAACACCATATATTTT. Its translation is CASSQGLSGNTIYF.

The V gene is TRBV20-1, the J gene TRBJ1-1; TRBD1 is a possible D gene (6 bases). This CDR3 has 13 residues. The germline CDR1 and CDR2 sequences are DFQATT and SNEGSKA (reference sequence). V gave up 3 bases and J gave up 4 bases, with 12 bases separating them. The CDR3 spells CSASPGVGTEAFF. CDR3 nucleotides: TGCAGTGCTAGTCCAGGGGTAGGCACTGAAGCTTTCTTT.

CDR3 sequence: CASRLATNTEAFF. CDR3 nucleotides: TGTGCCAGCCGTTTAGCTACTAACACTGAAGCTTTCTTT. The chain uses TRBV25-1 and TRBJ1-1, with D uncertain. From germline, CDR1 is MGHDK and CDR2 SYGVNS. This CDR3 has 13 residues. V was cut by 8 bases and J by 2 bases, with 12 bases left in between. The variable domain in full, completed from reference TRBV25-1 and TRBJ1-1, reads EADIYQTPRYLVIGTGKKITLECSQTMGHDKMYWYQQDPGMELHLIHYSYGVNSTEKGDLSSESTVSRIRTEHFPLTLESARPSHTSQYLCASRLATNTEAFFGQGTRLTVV.

This chain links TRBV6-6 with TRBJ1-5; TRBD1 is a possible D gene (6 bases). CDR1 is MNHNY and CDR2 is SVGAGI in the germline V gene (reference sequence). This CDR3 has 14 residues. V lost 4 bases and J 4 bases, leaving 11 bases between the germline ends. The CDR3 loop reads CASSSNRENQPQHF. As DNA, the CDR3 is TGTGCCAGCAGTTCTAACAGGGAAAATCAGCCCCAGCATTTT.

The V and J genes are TRBV5-4 and TRBJ2-7; TRBD2 matches at 15 bases. CDR3 size: 18 residues. Trimming removed 4 bases from V and 0 bases from J; junction bases left unmatched: 8. The V gene's germline CDR1 is SGHNT and CDR2 YYREEE (reference sequence). The CDR3 sequence: CASSKGTSGRTYSYEQYF. The CDR3 DNA reads TGTGCCAGCAGCAAAGGGACTAGCGGGAGGACATACTCCTACGAGCAGTACTTC.

The V call is TRBV4-2, the J call TRBJ2-7; D unresolved. V lost 2 bases, J lost 7 bases, and 15 bases lay in between. Germline lookup yields CDR1 LGHNA and CDR2 YNFKEQ. CDR3 size: 14 residues. The chain's CDR3 is CASSQLIDPIEQYF. The CDR3, as DNA: TGTGCCAGCAGCCAACTGATCGATCCTATAGAGCAGTACTTC.

This chain connects TRBV4-2 to TRBJ1-2, with D perhaps matching TRBD1 (6 bases). The CDR3 has 14 residues. Germline V CDR1 and CDR2: LGHNA, YNFKEQ. V was cut by 4 bases and J by 10 bases, with 19 bases left in between. CDR3: CASSPGAGERAYTF. DNA of the CDR3: TGTGCCAGCAGCCCAGGGGCAGGGGAGAGGGCCTACACCTTC.